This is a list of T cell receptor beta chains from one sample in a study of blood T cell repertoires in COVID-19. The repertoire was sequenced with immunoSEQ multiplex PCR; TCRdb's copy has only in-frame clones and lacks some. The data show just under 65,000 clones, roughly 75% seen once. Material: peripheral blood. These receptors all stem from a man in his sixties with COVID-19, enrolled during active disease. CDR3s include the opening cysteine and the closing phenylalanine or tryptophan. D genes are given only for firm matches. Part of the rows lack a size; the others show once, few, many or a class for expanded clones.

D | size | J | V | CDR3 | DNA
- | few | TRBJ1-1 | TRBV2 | CASSEHKYTEAFF | TGTGCCAGCAGTGAGCACAAGTACACTGAAGCTTTCTTT
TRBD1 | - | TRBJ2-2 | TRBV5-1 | CASSPGTGGAGELFF | TGCGCCAGCAGCCCTGGGACAGGGGGTGCCGGGGAGCTGTTTTTT
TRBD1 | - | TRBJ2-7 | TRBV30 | CAWRGTWTGNEQYF | TGTGCCTGGAGGGGGACTTGGACAGGGAACGAGCAGTACTTC
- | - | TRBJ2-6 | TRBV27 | CASTSDRTPGGANVLTF | TGTGCCAGCACCTCAGACAGGACTCCTGGGGGGGCCAACGTCCTGACTTTC
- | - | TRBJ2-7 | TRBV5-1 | CASSLAPSDIDEQYF | TGCGCCAGCAGCTTGGCCCCTTCCGACATTGACGAGCAGTACTTC
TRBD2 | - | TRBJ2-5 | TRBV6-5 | CASSYTPSGLQETQYF | TGTGCCAGCAGTTACACCCCTAGCGGGCTCCAAGAGACCCAGTACTTC
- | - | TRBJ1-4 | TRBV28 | CASSYEGGSEKLFF | TGTGCCAGCAGTTATGAAGGGGGTTCTGAAAAACTGTTTTTT
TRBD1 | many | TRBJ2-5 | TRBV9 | CASSRQGTEETQYF | TGTGCCAGCAGTCGACAGGGGACCGAAGAGACCCAGTACTTC
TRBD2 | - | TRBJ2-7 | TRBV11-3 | CASSRTGLDNYEQYF | TGTGCCAGCAGCCGAACGGGACTAGACAACTACGAGCAGTACTTC
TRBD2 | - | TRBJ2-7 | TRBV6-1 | CASSEWGGRNEQYF | TGTGCCAGCAGTGAATGGGGGGGACGGAACGAGCAGTACTTC
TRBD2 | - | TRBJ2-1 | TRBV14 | CASSQGTSLLDEQFF | TGTGCCAGCAGCCAAGGGACTAGCTTACTCGATGAGCAGTTCTTC
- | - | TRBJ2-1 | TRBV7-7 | CASSFGREFDEQFF | TGTGCCAGCAGCTTTGGACGGGAATTTGATGAGCAGTTCTTC
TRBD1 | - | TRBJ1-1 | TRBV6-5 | CASRTAGTGGTEAFF | TGTGCCAGCAGAACCGCCGGGACAGGGGGAACTGAAGCTTTCTTT
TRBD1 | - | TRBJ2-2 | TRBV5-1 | CASRETGLTGELFF | TGCGCCAGCAGAGAGACAGGGCTCACCGGGGAGCTGTTTTTT
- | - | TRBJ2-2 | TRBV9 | CASSVVQVAGELFF | TGTGCCAGCAGCGTAGTACAGGTAGCCGGGGAGCTGTTTTTT
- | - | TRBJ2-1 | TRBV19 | CASSSLSVNSYNEQFF | TGTGCCAGTAGTTCCCTTTCGGTAAATTCCTACAATGAGCAGTTCTTC
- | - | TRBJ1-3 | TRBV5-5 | CASSSLSGESGNTIYF | TGTGCCAGCAGCTCACTGTCAGGGGAGTCTGGAAACACCATATATTTT
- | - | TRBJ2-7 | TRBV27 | CASSPQPQRIGNEQYF | TGTGCCAGCAGTCCCCAGCCCCAGCGGATTGGGAACGAGCAGTACTTC
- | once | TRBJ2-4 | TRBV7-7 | CASSPRVGDIQYF | TGTGCCAGCAGCCCCCGCGTCGGGGACATTCAGTACTTC
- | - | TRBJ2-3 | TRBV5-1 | CASSITTGTDTQYF | TGCGCCAGCAGCATCACCACAGGGACAGATACGCAGTATTTT
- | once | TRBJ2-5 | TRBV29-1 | CSAYKDPGRETQYF | TGCAGCGCTTATAAGGACCCGGGGAGGGAGACCCAGTACTTC
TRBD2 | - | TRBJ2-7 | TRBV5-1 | CASGSGRVAEQYF | TGCGCCAGCGGTAGCGGGAGGGTGGCCGAGCAGTACTTC
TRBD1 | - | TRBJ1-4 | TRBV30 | CAWSEGTGDEKLFF | TGTGCCTGGAGTGAGGGGACAGGGGATGAAAAACTGTTTTTT
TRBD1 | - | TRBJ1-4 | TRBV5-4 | CASSTRDRANEKLFF | TGTGCCAGCAGCACCCGGGACAGGGCGAATGAAAAACTGTTTTTT
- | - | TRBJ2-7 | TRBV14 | CASSRDIPYEQYF | TGTGCCAGCAGCCGAGACATCCCCTACGAGCAGTACTTC
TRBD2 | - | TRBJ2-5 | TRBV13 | CASSTQAGGQETQYF | TGTGCCAGCAGCACACAAGCGGGGGGTCAAGAGACCCAGTACTTC
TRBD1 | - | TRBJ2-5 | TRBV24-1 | CATSTGEETQYF | TGTGCCACCAGCACAGGGGAGGAGACCCAGTACTTC
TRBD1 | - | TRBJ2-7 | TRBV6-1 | CASSVGGGQGVYEQYF | TGTGCCAGCAGTGTGGGGGGAGGACAGGGAGTCTACGAGCAGTACTTC
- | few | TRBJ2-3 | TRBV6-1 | CASSEVWGGTDTQYF | TGTGCCAGCAGTGAAGTTTGGGGAGGCACAGATACGCAGTATTTT
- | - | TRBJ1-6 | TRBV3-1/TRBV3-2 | CASSQGGGVDSPLHF | TGTGCCAGCAGCCAAGGAGGGGGGGTTGATTCACCCCTCCACTTT